This TCR beta chain was captured in a study of blood T cell repertoires in COVID-19. Whole-study context: Sites across the United States, Italy and Spain contributed samples from acute and convalescent COVID-19. T cells, B-cell-depleted T cells, or PBMCs provided the cDNA or gDNA that served as material.

J was trimmed by 10 bases and V by 5 bases; bases with no gene match: 8. Germline CDR1 reads SGHAT; CDR2 reads FQNNGV. This CDR3 spans 15 amino acids. Here immunoSEQ multiplex PCR was the method, and the copy in TCRdb shows in-frame clones only, minus some. The sample includes roughly 100,000 clones, about 80% seen only once; the top ten take over 9.5%. The sequence was obtained from a man aged 65 to 85 with acute or convalescent COVID-19. Sequenced sample: peripheral blood. This chain joins TRBV11-2 and TRBJ2-1, with TRBD2 identical over 13 bases. The CDR3 reads CASSPGLAGEGEQFF. CDR3 nucleotides: TGTGCCAGCAGCCCAGGACTAGCGGGAGAGGGGGAGCAGTTCTTC.